This TCR beta chain derives from a study of vaccination effects on CD4 cells after COVID-19. Overall study context: Every participant took two doses of the BNT162b2 or mRNA-1273 vaccine. The study's findings and limits: Whether induced by infection or by vaccine, clones showed marked clonal contraction late after vaccination. Cross-reactivity with common cold coronaviruses was shown by only 1 of 255 vaccine-induced clones in healthy vaccinees.

V shed 5 bases and J 2 bases; nucleotides not matched to a gene: 6. This CDR3 contains 15 residues. Germline V gene sequence: CDR1 SGHVS, CDR2 FQNEAQ. On this clone itself: Antigen unknown.

The ViraFEST assay expanded antigen-specific CD4+ T cells with viral peptide pools before sequencing. Having been cultured for 10 days, the cells underwent CD4+ T cell isolation. Data came from immunoSEQ multiplex PCR; TCRdb stores just in-frame clones and leaves some out. Among 50,000 to 65,000 clones listed, around 85% were seen once. Specimen: CD4+ T cells from PBMCs cultured with HCoV-229E spike peptides, collected before COVID-19 vaccination. The chain carries TRBV7-8 and TRBJ1-1; TRBD1 matches 9 bases. The source of this sequence is a human donor who received a COVID-19 vaccine. CDR3 DNA: TGTGCCAGCAGCAGAAACAGGGGGCAAAACACTGAAGCTTTCTTT. It encodes CASSRNRGQNTEAFF. The entire variable domain, with the rest obtained from reference TRBV7-8 and TRBJ1-1, is as follows: GAGVSQSPRYKVAKRGQDVALRCDPISGHVSLFWYQQALGQGPEFLTYFQNEAQLDKSGLPSDRFFAERPEGSVSTLKIQRTQQEDSAVYLCASSRNRGQNTEAFFGQGTRLTVV.